This T cell receptor beta chain came from a study of T cell changes during pregnancy in multiple sclerosis. TCRdb keeps only in-frame clones here, not all; method: immunoSEQ multiplex PCR. Among 55,000 to 75,000 clones listed, roughly 92% were seen once. V was trimmed by 4 bases and J by 4 bases, leaving 14 bases between them. Germline V gene lookup returns CDR1 SGHRS and CDR2 YFSETQ. This CDR3 comprises 14 residues. This specimen was CD8+ T cells from peripheral blood mononuclear cells, taken in the second trimester of pregnancy. V is TRBV5-1 and J is TRBJ1-2; possibly TRBD1 for D (5 bases). This clonotype was sampled from a female donor with multiple sclerosis, enrolled in a pregnancy study. The CDR3 loop reads CASSVNGGVYGYTF. CDR3 nucleotides: TGCGCCAGCAGCGTGAATGGAGGGGTCTATGGCTACACCTTC.